Given below is one T cell receptor (beta chain) in context. Method: immunoSEQ multiplex PCR; TCRdb's copy keeps in-frame clones and lacks some. The sample includes about 400,000 clones, around 87% of them seen just once. The J segment lost 6 bases and the V segment lost 3 bases, leaving 5 bases of the junction unmatched. CDR1 is SGHTA and CDR2 is FQGTGA in the germline V gene. This CDR3 has 13 residues. This sample is part of a study of blood T cell repertoires in COVID-19. The clonotype originates from a woman between 25 and 40 years old with acute COVID-19. The chain joins TRBV7-3 to TRBJ2-7; 7 bases align to TRBD1. The source material was PBMCs or T cells enriched from blood (not recorded which). The CDR3 is CASSFLSGGEQYF. CDR3 DNA sequence: TGTGCCAGCAGCTTCTTATCAGGGGGCGAGCAGTACTTC.